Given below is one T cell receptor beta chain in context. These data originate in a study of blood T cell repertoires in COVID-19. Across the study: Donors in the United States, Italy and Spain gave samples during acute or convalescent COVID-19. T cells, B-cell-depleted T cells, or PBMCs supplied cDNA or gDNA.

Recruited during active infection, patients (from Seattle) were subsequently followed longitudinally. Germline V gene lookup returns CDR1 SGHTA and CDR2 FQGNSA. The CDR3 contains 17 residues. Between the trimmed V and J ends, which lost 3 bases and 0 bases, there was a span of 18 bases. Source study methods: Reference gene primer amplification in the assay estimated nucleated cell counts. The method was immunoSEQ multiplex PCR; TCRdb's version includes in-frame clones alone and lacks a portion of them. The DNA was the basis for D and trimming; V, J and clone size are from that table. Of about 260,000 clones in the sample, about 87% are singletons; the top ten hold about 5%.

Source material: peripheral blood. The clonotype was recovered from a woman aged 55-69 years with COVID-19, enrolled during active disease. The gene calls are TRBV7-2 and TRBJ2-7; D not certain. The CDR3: CASSFTTGGTSSYEQYF. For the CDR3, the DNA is TGTGCCAGCAGCTTTACCACTGGCGGAACCTCCTCCTACGAGCAGTACTTC.